These 25 T cell receptor beta chains came from one sample sequenced in a study of memory CD4+ T cells and cytomegalovirus serostatus. Single viable CD3+CD4+CD8-CD45RO+ cells were sorted as the memory CD4+ T cells. Some clones are missing from TCRdb's copy, which holds only in-frame ones; the method was immunoSEQ multiplex PCR. The sample records roughly 28,000 clones, about 80% being singletons. Specimen: memory CD4+ T cells from blood. Source of these receptors: an adult in good health and CMV-seronegative.

This clone was seen once. This CDR3 reads CASSPSGLAGTDTQYF. CDR3 nucleotide sequence: TGTGCCAGCAGCCCTTCGGGACTAGCGGGGACAGATACGCAGTATTTT. The chain links TRBV7-2 to TRBJ2-3; 13 nucleotides align to TRBD2. The CDR3 length is 16 residues. The germline gives CDR1 SGHTA, CDR2 FQGNSA. V was pared by 5 bases and J by 3 bases, with 5 bases of the junction left unmatched.

The CDR3 here is CASGAGDGYTF. The CDR3 DNA reads as TGTGCCAGCGGGGCAGGGGATGGCTACACCTTC. This sequence joins TRBV6-5 and TRBJ1-2, with a tentative D call TRBD1 (6 bases). The length of the CDR3 is 11 residues. V was cut by 8 bases and J by 6 bases, with 10 bases left in between. In germline, CDR1 is MNHEY, CDR2 SVGAGI.

The chain recombines TRBV4-1 with TRBJ2-3; 7 bases fit TRBD2. Germline V gene sequence: CDR1 MGHRA, CDR2 YSYEKL. This CDR3 spans 15 amino acids. V shed 0 bases, J shed 6 bases, and the junction held 6 bases outside the gene matches. CDR3 sequence reads: CASSQDRTRTDTQYF. CDR3 in DNA: TGCGCCAGCAGCCAAGATCGGACTAGGACTGATACGCAGTATTTT.

This sequence joins TRBV7-2 and TRBJ2-7, with 7 bases lining up with TRBD1. The germline V gene encodes CDR1 SGHTA and CDR2 FQGNSA. This CDR3 is 15 amino acids long. V gave up 4 bases and J gave up 2 bases; unmatched junction bases: 8. The DNA of the CDR3 is TGTGCCAGCAGCTGGAACAGGGGCCCTACCTACGAGCAGTACTTC. Its translation is CASSWNRGPTYEQYF.

The chain is built from TRBV7-9 and TRBJ1-1; the match to TRBD1 covers 12 bases. The V and J ends lost 3 bases and 10 bases, in that order; junction bases with no gene match: 9. The CDR3 is 15 amino acids. The germline V gene has CDR1 SEHNR and CDR2 FQNEAQ (reference sequence). The CDR3 here is CASSLPGTGGGGAFF. In DNA form, the CDR3 reads TGTGCCAGCAGCTTGCCTGGGACAGGGGGCGGTGGAGCTTTCTTT.

V usage is TRBV5-1 and J usage is TRBJ1-1, with 7 nucleotides matching TRBD1. CDR3 length: 14 residues. Trimming removed 4 bases from V and 10 bases from J; junction bases left unmatched: 13. Looked up from germline, CDR1 is SGHRS and CDR2 is YFSETQ. The CDR3: CASSHDREGGGAFF. DNA of the CDR3: TGCGCCAGCAGCCACGACAGGGAGGGAGGTGGAGCTTTCTTT.

The gene calls are TRBV5-3 and TRBJ2-4, with D perhaps TRBD2 (5 bases). TRBV5-3 is noted as an ORF with a role that remains uncertain. Between the trimmed V and J ends, which lost 3 bases and 13 bases, there was a span of 17 bases. CDR3 length: 13 residues. This CDR3 reads CARSYVRAGRQYF. The CDR3 DNA reads as TGTGCCAGAAGCTATGTTCGGGCGGGCCGACAGTACTTC.

The J gene is TRBJ2-1, the V gene TRBV10-1; 11 bases are shared with TRBD1. The V gene end was trimmed by 6 bases and the J gene end by 6 bases; junction bases not matched to a gene: 4. The CDR3 totals 14 residues. Germline values: CDR1 WNHNN, CDR2 SYGVQD (reference sequence). CDR3 residues: CASSAGTGGNEQFF. CDR3 coding DNA: TGCGCCAGCAGCGCCGGGACAGGGGGCAATGAGCAGTTCTTC.

The rearrangement joins TRBV25-1 to TRBJ1-2, with no clear D. V lost 6 bases, J lost 4 bases, and 9 bases lay in between. The CDR3 length is 12 residues. CDR1 MGHDK and CDR2 SYGVNS come from the germline V gene. The CDR3, as DNA: TGTGCCAGCAGGGAGGAGCCCTATGGCTACACCTTC. Amino acid sequence: CASREEPYGYTF.

The V call is TRBV19, the J call TRBJ2-6; either TRBD1 or TRBD2 may fit D (6 bases each). CDR3 length: 16 residues. CDR1 LNHDA and CDR2 SQIVND come from the germline V gene (reference sequence). Trimming shortened V by 8 bases and J by 0 bases, and 14 bases separated the two germline ends. CDR3 protein: CASSTGAYSGANVLTF. CDR3 bases: TGTGCCAGTTCTACGGGGGCTTACTCTGGGGCCAACGTCCTGACTTTC.

The chain joins TRBV29-1 to TRBJ1-2; 8 bases are shared with TRBD1. The junction had 6 bases not matched to a gene; V was cut back by 6 bases and J by 3 bases. Germline V gene data show CDR1 as SQVTM and CDR2 as ANQGSEA. The CDR3 totals 13 residues. DNA for the CDR3: TGCAGCGTAACTGGACAGGGAGACTATGGCTACACCTTC. As protein: CSVTGQGDYGYTF.

The sample holds one count of this clone. This rearrangement joins TRBV7-2 to TRBJ2-7, with 9 positions matching TRBD2. V was clipped by 1 base and J by 6 bases; unmatched bases: 1. Per germline, CDR1 SGHTA and CDR2 FQGNSA. CDR3 size: 13 residues. The CDR3 is CASSLVAGAEQYF. The CDR3 DNA reads TGTGCCAGCAGCTTAGTAGCGGGAGCCGAGCAGTACTTC.

The chain employs TRBV4-3 and TRBJ1-6; D is perhaps TRBD1 (5 bases). Germline values: CDR1 LGHNA, CDR2 YSLEER. CDR3 length equals 15 residues. V was trimmed by 1 base and J by 7 bases, leaving 11 bases between them. The CDR3 is CASSQGDVGNSPLHF. In nucleotides, the CDR3 is TGCGCCAGCAGCCAAGGGGACGTCGGGAATTCACCCCTCCACTTT.

This chain joins TRBV7-2 and TRBJ1-6, with no clear D. Germline CDR1 reads SGHTA; CDR2 reads FQGNSA. The V end lost 4 bases, the J end lost 4 bases, and 8 bases lay between the germline ends. CDR3 length equals 14 residues. CDR3 region: CASSSQSYNSPLHF. Written as DNA, the CDR3 is TGTGCCAGCAGCTCACAGAGTTATAATTCACCCCTCCACTTT.

The genes are TRBV10-3 and TRBJ1-2; D is unresolved. V was trimmed by 0 bases and J by 4 bases, leaving 12 bases between them. Germline loops: CDR1 ENHRY, CDR2 SYGVKD. This CDR3 is 15 amino acids long. The CDR3 DNA reads TGTGCCATCAGTGAGTCGAAAGGGCCAGCCTATGGCTACACCTTC. This translates into CAISESKGPAYGYTF.

The chain recombines TRBV25-1 with TRBJ2-1; 12 bases line up with TRBD2. Germline V gene data show CDR1 as MGHDK and CDR2 as SYGVNS. The CDR3 loop spans 18 amino acids. V was clipped by 0 bases and J by 4 bases; unmatched bases: 7. The CDR3 spells CASSEYSRTSGVYNEQFF. The CDR3 DNA is TGTGCCAGCAGTGAATACAGTCGGACTAGCGGGGTATACAATGAGCAGTTCTTC.

This rearrangement joins TRBV7-3 to TRBJ1-1, with D uncertain. The germline CDR1 and CDR2 sequences are SGHTA and FQGTGA. This CDR3 spans 12 amino acids. Trimming shortened V by 6 bases and J by 4 bases, and 9 bases separated the two germline ends. CDR3 DNA: TGTGCCAGCAGTCAGTGGGGCACTGAAGCTTTCTTT. Protein sequence: CASSQWGTEAFF.

This clone was counted only a few times. This rearrangement joins TRBV7-6 to TRBJ2-5; D may match TRBD1 or TRBD2 (5 bases each). The CDR3 has 13 residues. Germline V gene data show CDR1 as SGHVS and CDR2 as FNYEAQ. The germline V and J ends were trimmed by 3 bases and 5 bases, with 10 bases remaining between them. Written as DNA, the CDR3 is TGTGCCAGCAGCTTCTCTGAGGGGGAGACCCAGTACTTC. Its protein product is CASSFSEGETQYF.

Only a few counts were recorded for this clone. The rearrangement uses TRBV4-2 and TRBJ2-5; no firm D call. Per germline, CDR1 LGHNA and CDR2 YNFKEQ. The CDR3 consists of 14 residues. V was clipped by 3 bases and J by 5 bases, with 13 bases between them. CDR3 sequence reads: CASSQSERVETQYF. The CDR3 nucleotides read TGTGCCAGCAGCCAGTCGGAAAGGGTGGAGACCCAGTACTTC.

The chain is built from TRBV7-2 and TRBJ2-1, with TRBD2 matching 8 bases. The CDR3 extends over 16 amino acids. Germline CDR1 is SGHTA and CDR2 is FQGNSA. The trim removed 5 bases at V and 5 bases at J, leaving 11 bases unmatched. The CDR3 sequence is CASSQTEAGDHNEQFF. The CDR3 region has the DNA TGTGCCAGCAGCCAGACGGAAGCGGGGGACCACAATGAGCAGTTCTTC.

This clone was found a few times. CDR3 protein: CASSPRASGSFGTQYF. The CDR3 nucleotides are TGTGCCAGCAGCCCCCGCGCTAGCGGGAGTTTCGGGACCCAGTACTTC. The rearrangement links TRBV7-9 to TRBJ2-5, with TRBD2 matching over 10 bases. Per germline, CDR1 SEHNR and CDR2 FQNEAQ (reference sequence). The CDR3 covers 16 residues. With V trimmed by 5 bases and J by 7 bases, 13 bases remained unmatched.

The chain has TRBV11-2 and TRBJ2-7; 10 bases map to TRBD1. Germline V gene data show CDR1 as SGHAT and CDR2 as FQNNGV. V shed 5 bases, J shed 6 bases, and the junction held 7 bases outside the gene matches. This CDR3 region has 14 residues. The CDR3 sequence is CASSNDRGQREQYF. CDR3 in DNA: TGTGCCAGCAGCAACGACAGGGGGCAGCGCGAGCAGTACTTC.

The chain links TRBV19 to TRBJ2-7, with D unresolved. This CDR3 is built from 14 residues. Trimming took 6 bases from V and 0 from J, leaving 12 bases between them. The germline V gene has CDR1 LNHDA and CDR2 SQIVND (reference sequence). CDR3: CASSPDPSSYEQYF. CDR3 bases: TGTGCCAGTAGCCCCGACCCGAGCTCCTACGAGCAGTACTTC.

For the CDR3, the DNA is TGTGCCAGCAGTAAATCCGGGACAGGACTTTCACCCCTCCACTTT. Translating gives CASSKSGTGLSPLHF. The chain employs TRBV25-1 and TRBJ1-6, with TRBD1 matching 8 bases. The J segment lost 9 bases and the V segment lost 5 bases, leaving 9 bases of the junction unmatched. The CDR3 runs to 15 residues. Germline CDR1 is MGHDK and CDR2 is SYGVNS.

This sequence joins TRBV18 and TRBJ2-1, with D unclear. The CDR3 sequence is 13 residues long. V was trimmed by 0 bases and J by 3 bases, leaving 3 bases between them. Germline V gives CDR1 KGHSH, CDR2 LQKENI. CDR3 coding DNA: TGTGCCAGCTCACCACCAAACTACAATGAGCAGTTCTTC. Translation: CASSPPNYNEQFF.